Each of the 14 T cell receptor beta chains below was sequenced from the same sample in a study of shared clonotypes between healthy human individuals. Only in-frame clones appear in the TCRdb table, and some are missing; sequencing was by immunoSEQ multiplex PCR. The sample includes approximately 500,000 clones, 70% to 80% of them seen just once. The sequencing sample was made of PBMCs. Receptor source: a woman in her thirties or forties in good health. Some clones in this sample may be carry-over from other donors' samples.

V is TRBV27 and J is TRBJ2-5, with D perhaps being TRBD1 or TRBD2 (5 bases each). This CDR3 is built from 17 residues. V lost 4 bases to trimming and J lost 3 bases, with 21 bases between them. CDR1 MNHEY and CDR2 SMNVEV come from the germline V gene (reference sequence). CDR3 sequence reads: CASSSSWGTGLKETQYF. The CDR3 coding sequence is TGTGCCAGCAGTTCTTCTTGGGGGACGGGTCTTAAAGAGACCCAGTACTTC.

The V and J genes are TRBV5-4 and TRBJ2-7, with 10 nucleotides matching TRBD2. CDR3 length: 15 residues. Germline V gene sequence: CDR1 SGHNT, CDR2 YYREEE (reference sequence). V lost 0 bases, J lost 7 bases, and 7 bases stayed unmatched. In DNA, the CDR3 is TGTGCCAGCAGCTTGGCTAGCGGGAGTAGGGGGGAGCAGTACTTC. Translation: CASSLASGSRGEQYF.

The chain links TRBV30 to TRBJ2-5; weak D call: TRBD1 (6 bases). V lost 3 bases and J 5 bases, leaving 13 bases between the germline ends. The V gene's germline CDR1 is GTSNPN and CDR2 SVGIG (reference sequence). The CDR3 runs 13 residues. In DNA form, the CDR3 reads TGTGCCTGGAGGAAAAGGGGGTTGGAGACCCAGTACTTC. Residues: CAWRKRGLETQYF.

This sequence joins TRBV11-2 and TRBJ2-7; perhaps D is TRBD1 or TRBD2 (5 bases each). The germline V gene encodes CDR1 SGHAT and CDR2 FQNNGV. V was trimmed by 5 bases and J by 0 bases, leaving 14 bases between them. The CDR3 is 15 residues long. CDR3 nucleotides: TGTGCCAGCAGCCCTCGGGGCTCCAGCTCCTACGAGCAGTACTTC. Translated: CASSPRGSSSYEQYF.

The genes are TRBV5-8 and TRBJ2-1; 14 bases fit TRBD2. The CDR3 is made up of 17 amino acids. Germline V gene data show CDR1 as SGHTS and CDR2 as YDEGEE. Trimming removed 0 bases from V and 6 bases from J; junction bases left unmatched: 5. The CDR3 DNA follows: TGTGCCAGCAGCTTGGCGGGCGGACTAGCGGGAGGCAATGAGCAGTTCTTC. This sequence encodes CASSLAGGLAGGNEQFF.

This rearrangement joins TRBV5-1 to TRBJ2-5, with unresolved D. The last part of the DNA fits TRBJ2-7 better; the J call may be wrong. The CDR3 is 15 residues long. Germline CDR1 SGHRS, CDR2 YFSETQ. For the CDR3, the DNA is TGCGCCAGCAGGGGTACTGTGCAAGCCCTAGGCGAGCAGTACTTC. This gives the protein CASRGTVQALGEQYF.

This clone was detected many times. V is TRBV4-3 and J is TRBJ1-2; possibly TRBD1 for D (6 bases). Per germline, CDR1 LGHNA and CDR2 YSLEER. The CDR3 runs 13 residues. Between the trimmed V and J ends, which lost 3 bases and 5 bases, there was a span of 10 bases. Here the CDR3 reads CASSHGRGYGYTF. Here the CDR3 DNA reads TGCGCCAGCAGCCATGGCAGGGGATATGGCTACACCTTC.

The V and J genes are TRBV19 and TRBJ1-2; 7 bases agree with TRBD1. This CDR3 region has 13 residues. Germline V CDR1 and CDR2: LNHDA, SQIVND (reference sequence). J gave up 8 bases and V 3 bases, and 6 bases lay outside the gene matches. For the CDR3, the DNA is TGTGCCAGTAGTATGGGGCAGGGGGACGGCTACACCTTC. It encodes CASSMGQGDGYTF.

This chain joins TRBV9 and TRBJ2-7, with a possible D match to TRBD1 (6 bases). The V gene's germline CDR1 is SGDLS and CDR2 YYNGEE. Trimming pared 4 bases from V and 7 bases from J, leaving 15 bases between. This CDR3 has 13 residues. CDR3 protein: CASSTRGGLEQYF. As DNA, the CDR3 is TGTGCCAGCAGCACGAGAGGGGGTTTGGAGCAGTACTTC.

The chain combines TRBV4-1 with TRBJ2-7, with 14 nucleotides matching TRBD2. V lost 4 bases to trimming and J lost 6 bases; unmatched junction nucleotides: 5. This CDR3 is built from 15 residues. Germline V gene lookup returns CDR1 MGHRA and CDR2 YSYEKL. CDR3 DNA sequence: TGCGCCAGCAGCCCGGGACTAGCGGGAGTCGTCGAGCAGTACTTC. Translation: CASSPGLAGVVEQYF.

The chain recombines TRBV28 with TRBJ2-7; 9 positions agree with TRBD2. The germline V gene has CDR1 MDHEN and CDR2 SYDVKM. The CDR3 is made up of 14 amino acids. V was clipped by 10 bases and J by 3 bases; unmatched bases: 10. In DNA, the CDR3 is TGTGCCACCCTAGCGGGAATGGGGGTCTACGAGCAGTACTTC. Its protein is CATLAGMGVYEQYF.

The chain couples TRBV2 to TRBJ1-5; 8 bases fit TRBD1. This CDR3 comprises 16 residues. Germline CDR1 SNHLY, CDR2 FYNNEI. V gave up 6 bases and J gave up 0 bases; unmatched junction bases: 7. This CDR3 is CASSLRTGISNQPQHF. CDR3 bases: TGTGCCAGCAGCTTGCGGACAGGGATTAGCAATCAGCCCCAGCATTTT. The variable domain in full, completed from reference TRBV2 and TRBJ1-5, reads EPEVTQTPSHQVTQMGQEVILRCVPISNHLYFYWYRQILGQKVEFLVSFYNNEISEKSEIFDDQFSVERPDGSNFTLKIRSTKLEDSAMYFCASSLRTGISNQPQHFGDGTRLSIL.

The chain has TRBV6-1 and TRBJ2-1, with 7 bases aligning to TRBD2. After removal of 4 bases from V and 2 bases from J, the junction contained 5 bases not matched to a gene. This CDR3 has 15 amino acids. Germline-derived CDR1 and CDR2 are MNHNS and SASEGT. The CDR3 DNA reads TGTGCCAGCAGTGTGCGGGAGTGGACCTACAATGAGCAGTTCTTC. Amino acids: CASSVREWTYNEQFF.

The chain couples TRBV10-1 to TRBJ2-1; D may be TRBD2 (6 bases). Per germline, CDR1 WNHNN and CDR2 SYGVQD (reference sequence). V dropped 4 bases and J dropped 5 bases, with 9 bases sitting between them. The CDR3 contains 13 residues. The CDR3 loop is CASSAGGNNEQFF. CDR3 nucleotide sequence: TGCGCCAGCAGTGCCGGAGGGAACAATGAGCAGTTCTTC.